Following are 13 T cell receptor beta chains from one sample sequenced in a study of blood T cell repertoires in COVID-19. TCRdb's copy holds only in-frame clones and misses some; the assay was immunoSEQ multiplex PCR. The table has approximately 180,000 clones, approximately 87% seen once. Sequencing was carried out using peripheral blood. The origin of the receptors is a woman between 65 and 79 years old with COVID-19, enrolled during active disease.

The gene calls are TRBV11-2 and TRBJ1-5; D not resolved. Looked up from germline, CDR1 is SGHAT and CDR2 is FQNNGV. The V end was cut by 5 bases, the J end by 6 bases, with 17 bases between. The CDR3 sequence is 15 residues long. The CDR3 DNA is TGTGCCAGCAGCCCTGGAGCCCCAGTGGGTCAGCCCCAGCATTTT. Residues: CASSPGAPVGQPQHF.

V and J are TRBV15 and TRBJ1-2; 7 bases map to TRBD1. The CDR3 runs to 13 residues. The V gene's germline CDR1 is LNHNV and CDR2 YYDKDF (reference sequence). V lost 5 bases, J lost 2 bases, and 2 bases stayed unmatched. The CDR3 coding sequence is TGTGCCACCAGCCAGGGGGGAAACTATGGCTACACCTTC. Amino acids: CATSQGGNYGYTF.

V is TRBV18 and J is TRBJ2-7; 7 bases are a match to TRBD1. The CDR3 totals 13 residues. V lost 6 bases and J lost 3; bases outside the gene matches: 5. CDR1 and CDR2 from the germline V gene are KGHSH and LQKENI. Written as DNA, the CDR3 is TGTGCCAGCTCTCCGGGACAGCACTACGAGCAGTACTTC. This sequence encodes CASSPGQHYEQYF.

The genes are TRBV4-3 and TRBJ2-2; 7 bases align to TRBD2. There are 15 residues in the CDR3. V lost 2 bases and J lost 6; bases outside the gene matches: 6. CDR1 and CDR2 (germline): LGHNA, YSLEER. CDR3 residues: CASSQRQGGAGELFF. CDR3 nucleotide sequence: TGCGCCAGCAGCCAACGGCAGGGAGGGGCCGGGGAGCTGTTTTTT.

The V and J genes are TRBV30 and TRBJ1-1; D not certain. The CDR3 length is 13 residues. Trimming took off 0 bases at V and 4 bases at J, with 9 bases between the two ends. The germline gives CDR1 GTSNPN, CDR2 SVGIG (reference sequence). The CDR3, as DNA: TGTGCCTGGAGTGTACTGGCAGGCACTGAAGCTTTCTTT. This codes for CAWSVLAGTEAFF.

This chain joins TRBV11-3 and TRBJ1-1; unclear D gene. V lost 0 bases, J lost 8 bases, and 7 bases lay in between. From germline, CDR1 is SGHNT and CDR2 YENEEA. This CDR3 spans 12 amino acids. The CDR3 is CASSLEGREAFF. In nucleotides, the CDR3 is TGTGCCAGCAGCTTAGAGGGCCGCGAAGCTTTCTTT.

Only one count was recorded for this clone. This sequence joins TRBV7-2 and TRBJ2-7; a possible D gene is TRBD1 (5 bases). The length of the CDR3 is 13 residues. Germline-derived CDR1 and CDR2 are SGHTA and FQGNSA. V dropped 5 bases and J dropped 2 bases, with 10 bases sitting between them. The CDR3 spells CASSKDRAYEQYF. The CDR3 DNA reads TGTGCCAGCAGCAAAGACAGAGCCTACGAGCAGTACTTC.

The V and J genes are TRBV3-1 (or the pseudogene TRBV3-2) and TRBJ1-1, with no clear D. The CDR3 loop spans 13 amino acids. The germline V gene has CDR1 LGHDT and CDR2 YNNKEL (reference sequence). Trimming shortened V by 3 bases and J by 3 bases, and 8 bases separated the two germline ends. This chain's CDR3 is CASSHNRDTEAFF. Here the CDR3 DNA reads TGTGCCAGCAGCCATAACCGGGACACTGAAGCTTTCTTT.

This clone was observed a handful of times. This sequence joins TRBV3-1 (or the pseudogene TRBV3-2) and TRBJ2-1, with D tentatively TRBD2 (6 bases). There are 15 residues in the CDR3. V gave up 1 base and J gave up 1 base, with 8 bases separating them. Germline V lookup: CDR1 LGHDT, CDR2 YNNKEL (reference sequence). The CDR3 loop is CASSQGLVSYNEQFF. CDR3 DNA sequence: TGTGCCAGCAGCCAAGGACTAGTTTCCTACAATGAGCAGTTCTTC.

This rearrangement joins TRBV12-3 or TRBV12-4 to TRBJ1-1, with D unresolved. The CDR3 has 13 amino acids. V lost 3 bases, J lost 2 bases, and 7 bases lay in between. The CDR3 coding sequence is TGTGCCAGCAGTTTTTGGAGAAACACTGAAGCTTTCTTT. Encoded protein: CASSFWRNTEAFF.

The CDR3 protein is CASSLDRGAEKLFF. CDR3 nucleotides: TGTGCCAGCAGTCTGGACAGGGGGGCCGAAAAACTGTTTTTT. The gene calls are TRBV11-2 and TRBJ1-4; 10 bases agree with TRBD1. Germline-derived CDR1 and CDR2 are SGHAT and FQNNGV. V lost 6 bases and J lost 8; bases outside the gene matches: 6. The CDR3 runs 14 residues.

V and J are TRBV7-2 and TRBJ1-4; 9 positions match TRBD1. The CDR3 has 15 amino acids. CDR1 SGHTA and CDR2 FQGNSA come from the germline V gene. V was clipped by 1 base and J by 6 bases; unmatched bases: 3. The CDR3 spells CASSLEGTGYEKLFF. The CDR3 DNA follows: TGTGCCAGCAGCTTAGAAGGGACAGGGTATGAAAAACTGTTTTTT.

The genes are TRBV2 and TRBJ2-1, with 7 bases identical to TRBD2. With V trimmed by 7 bases and J by 2 bases, 5 bases remained unmatched. This CDR3 is built from 14 residues. Germline values: CDR1 SNHLY, CDR2 FYNNEI. This CDR3 reads CASTRGSTYNEQFF. In DNA, the CDR3 is TGTGCCAGCACTCGCGGGAGCACCTACAATGAGCAGTTCTTC.